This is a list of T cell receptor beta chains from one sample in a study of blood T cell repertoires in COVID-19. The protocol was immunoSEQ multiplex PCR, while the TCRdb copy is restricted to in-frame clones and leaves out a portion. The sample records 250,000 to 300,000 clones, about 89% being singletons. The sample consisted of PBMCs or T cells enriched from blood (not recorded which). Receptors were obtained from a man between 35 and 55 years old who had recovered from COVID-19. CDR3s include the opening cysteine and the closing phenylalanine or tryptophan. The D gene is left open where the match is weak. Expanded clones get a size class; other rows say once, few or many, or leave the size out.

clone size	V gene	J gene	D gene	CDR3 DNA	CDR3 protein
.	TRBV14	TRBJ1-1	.	TGTGCCAGCAGCCCCCTCCGGAACACTGAAGCTTTCTTT	CASSPLRNTEAFF
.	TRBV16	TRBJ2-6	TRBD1	TGTGCCAGCAGCCAATTCTGGACAGGGCCCTCTGGGGCCAACGTCCTGACTTTC	CASSQFWTGPSGANVLTF
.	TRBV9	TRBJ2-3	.	TGTGCCAGCAGCTCTAACTTGGGCACAGATACGCAGTATTTT	CASSSNLGTDTQYF
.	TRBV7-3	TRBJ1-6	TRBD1	TGTGCCAGCAGGCCTAGACAGGGCTATAATTCACCCCTCCACTTT	CASRPRQGYNSPLHF
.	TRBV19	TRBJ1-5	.	TGTGCCAGTAGTGTGAGTAGCAATCAGCCCCAGCATTTT	CASSVSSNQPQHF
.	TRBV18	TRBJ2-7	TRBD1	TGTGCCAGCTCACTCCGGACAGGGGAACTCTACGAGCAGTACTTC	CASSLRTGELYEQYF
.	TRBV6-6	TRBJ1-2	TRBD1	TGTGCCAGCAGCCCCACAGGGGGCAGAGGAAATGGCTACACCTTC	CASSPTGGRGNGYTF
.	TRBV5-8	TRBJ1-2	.	TGTGCCAGCACCGCCGGGGATCCAGGCTACACCTTC	CASTAGDPGYTF
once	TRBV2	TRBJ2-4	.	TGTGCCAGCAGTGAAGCTACAGGTAGAGCCAAAAACATTCAGTACTTC	CASSEATGRAKNIQYF
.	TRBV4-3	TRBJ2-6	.	TGCGCCAGCAGCCAAGAAGCCAGGGCATGGGCTGGGGCCAACGTCCTGACTTTC	CASSQEARAWAGANVLTF
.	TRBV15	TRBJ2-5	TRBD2	TGTGCCACCAGCAGACTTAATAGCGGGAGTTTCCGAGAGACCCAGTACTTC	CATSRLNSGSFRETQYF
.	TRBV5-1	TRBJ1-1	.	TGCGCCAGCAGCTTGGCACGATTGACAGGGAACACTGAAGCTTTCTTT	CASSLARLTGNTEAFF
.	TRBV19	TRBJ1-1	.	TGTGCCAGTAGTTGGACAGAGAACACTGAAGCTTTCTTT	CASSWTENTEAFF
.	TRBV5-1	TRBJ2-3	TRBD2	TGCGCCAGCTATGGCGCTAGCGGGAGGGCCGATACGCAGTATTTT	CASYGASGRADTQYF
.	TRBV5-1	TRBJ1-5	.	TGCGCCAGCAGCTTAGACAGGAATCAGCCCCAGCATTTT	CASSLDRNQPQHF
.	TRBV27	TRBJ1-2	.	TGTGCCAGCAAGACCCAGGGGAGCTATGGCTACACCTTC	CASKTQGSYGYTF
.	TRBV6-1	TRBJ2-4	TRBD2	TGTGCCAGCAGTGATCTACTAGCGGGGGGCCCTGGGGCCAAAAACATTCAGTACTTC	CASSDLLAGGPGAKNIQYF
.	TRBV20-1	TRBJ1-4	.	TGCAGTGCCGTCCCACTGGTACTGTTTTTT	CSAVPLVLFF
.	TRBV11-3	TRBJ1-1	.	TGTGCCAGCAGCTTATTCAGGGGTGCCACTGAAGCTTTCTTT	CASSLFRGATEAFF
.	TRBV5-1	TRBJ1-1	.	TGCGCCAGCAGCTTCCGGGACTTCATGAACACTGAAGCTTTCTTT	CASSFRDFMNTEAFF
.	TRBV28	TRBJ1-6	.	TGTGCCAGCAGTTATCCAAGGAGCTCCTATAATTCACCCCTCCACTTT	CASSYPRSSYNSPLHF
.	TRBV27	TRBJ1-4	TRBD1	TGTGCCAGCAGTTTCGGATCGACAGGGGTCGGAACTAATGAAAAACTGTTTTTT	CASSFGSTGVGTNEKLFF
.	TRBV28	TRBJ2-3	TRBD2	TGTGCCAGCAGTTTAGGCGGGAGTACGCAGTATTTT	CASSLGGSTQYF
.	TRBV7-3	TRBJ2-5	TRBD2	TGTGCCAGCAGCCTCCTGGGGACTAGCGGGATTTACGAGACCCAGTACTTC	CASSLLGTSGIYETQYF
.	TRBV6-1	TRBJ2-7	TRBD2	TGTGCCAGCAGTGAAATCGCGGGAGAGGCCTACGAGCAGTACTTC	CASSEIAGEAYEQYF
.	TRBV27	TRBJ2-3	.	TGTGCCAGCAAGATCGACAGTAGCACAGATACGCAGTATTTT	CASKIDSSTDTQYF
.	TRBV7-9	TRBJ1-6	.	TGTGCCAGCAGCTCAACTATGGGGGGTACTATCTATAATTCACCCCTCCACTTT	CASSSTMGGTIYNSPLHF
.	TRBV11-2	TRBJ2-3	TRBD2	TGTGCCAGCACCCAACTACCGACTAGCATAGATACGCAGTATTTT	CASTQLPTSIDTQYF
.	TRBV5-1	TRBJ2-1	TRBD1	TGCGCCAGCAGCTTGGCCCCGGGACAGGGGGTCTATGAGCAGTTCTTC	CASSLAPGQGVYEQFF
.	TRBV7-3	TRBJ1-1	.	TGTGCCAGCAGTGATTCGGTGAGCACTGAAGCTTTCTTT	CASSDSVSTEAFF
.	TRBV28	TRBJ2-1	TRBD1	TGTGCCAGCAGTTTATCGGGACAGCTGAGCTCCTACAATGAGCAGTTCTTC	CASSLSGQLSSYNEQFF
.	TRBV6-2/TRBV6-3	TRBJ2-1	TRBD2	TGTGCCAGCAGTTATAGTAGCGGGAGGGTCGCTGTTGATGAGCAGTTCTTC	CASSYSSGRVAVDEQFF
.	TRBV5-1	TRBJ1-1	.	TGCGCCAGCAGCTTTGGGGTAGGGGTGGCCCCTGAAGCTTTCTTT	CASSFGVGVAPEAFF
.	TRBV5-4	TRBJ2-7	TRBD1	TGTGCCAGCAGCCCTGGACAGGGTTCCTACGAGCAGTACTTC	CASSPGQGSYEQYF
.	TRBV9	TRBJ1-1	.	TGTGCCAGCAGCCCAAAGACAGCCGGTAACACTGAAGCTTTCTTT	CASSPKTAGNTEAFF
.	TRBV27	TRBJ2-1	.	TGTGCCAGCAGTTTATCGCGGGCGGGTGGGATGAATGAGCAGTTCTTC	CASSLSRAGGMNEQFF
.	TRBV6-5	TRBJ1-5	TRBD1	TGTGCCAGCAGACGACAGGGGGGCAATCAGCCCCAGCATTTT	CASRRQGGNQPQHF
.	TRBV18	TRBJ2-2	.	TGTGCCAGCTCACCTCAGCTGGAGGGGGAGCTGTTTTTT	CASSPQLEGELFF
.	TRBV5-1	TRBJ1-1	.	TGCGCCAGCAGCTCTCCCCGGGGTAGCAACACTGAAGCTTTCTTT	CASSSPRGSNTEAFF
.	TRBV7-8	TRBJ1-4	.	TGTGCCAGCAGCTCAGACCGGGAGGAGGTGCAAAATGAAAAACTGTTTTTT	CASSSDREEVQNEKLFF
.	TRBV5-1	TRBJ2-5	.	TGCGCCAGCAGCCCACCGGGAGCCCAAGAGACCCAGTACTTC	CASSPPGAQETQYF
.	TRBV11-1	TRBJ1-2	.	TGTGCCAGCAGCCCGCCGGGCGCAGGGAACTATGGCTACACCTTC	CASSPPGAGNYGYTF
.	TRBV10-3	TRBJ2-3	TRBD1	TGTGCCATCAGCGACCTTGGACAGGGCGGCACAGATACGCAGTATTTT	CAISDLGQGGTDTQYF
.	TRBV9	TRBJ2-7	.	TGTGCCAGCAGCCCCACTGCGGGAAACCAAGCCTCTTACGAGCAGTACTTC	CASSPTAGNQASYEQYF
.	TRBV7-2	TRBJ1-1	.	TGTGCCAGCAGCTTAGAAGGGGCAGCGAACACTGAAGCTTTCTTT	CASSLEGAANTEAFF
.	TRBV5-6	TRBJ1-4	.	TGTGCCAGCAGCTTCCACATTACGGCAGGGGCGCTTAATGAAAAACTGTTTTTT	CASSFHITAGALNEKLFF